The source of this T cell receptor (beta chain) is a study of shared clonotypes between healthy human individuals. Note on this clone: With only one base between it and a far larger clone, this is likely a read error.

The assay was immunoSEQ multiplex PCR, and TCRdb's table has in-frame clones only and misses some. This table holds 950,000 to 1,100,000 clones, approximately 78% found once. The CDR3 extends over 17 amino acids. The germline CDR1 and CDR2 sequences are MDHEN and SYDVKM. This receptor was taken from a man aged 18 to 30 in good health. Some clones in this sample may be carry-over from other donors' samples. The V gene is TRBV28, the J gene TRBJ2-1, with D possibly called TRBD1 or TRBD2 (6 bases each). The specimen was memory CD4+ T cells from PBMCs. Specified subset: CD45RA-negative fraction. This CDR3 reads CASTSAGQLSSYNKQFF. CDR3 bases: TGTGCCAGTACTAGTGCGGGACAATTAAGCTCCTACAATAAGCAGTTCTTC.